This TCR beta chain was captured by sequencing in a study of blood T cell repertoires in COVID-19. Overall study context: Material from acute and convalescent COVID-19 was sourced from the United States, Italy and Spain.

In the original workflow: Amplification of reference gene primers was used by the study to estimate nucleated cell counts. Method: immunoSEQ multiplex PCR; TCRdb's copy keeps in-frame clones and lacks some. The V and J calls and clone size were taken over from that table, and D and trimming were inferred from the DNA. Counted here are more than 300,000 clones, approximately 87% occurring once; the ten biggest clones make up about 10%. Seattle enrolled patients during active infection and tracked them longitudinally. Germline V gene data show CDR1 as MNHEY and CDR2 as SMNVEV (reference sequence). With 5 bases clipped from V and 10 bases from J, the junction kept 9 bases outside the gene matches. The CDR3 runs to 13 residues.

Sequencing input: peripheral blood. This sequence originates from a woman in her twenties or thirties with COVID-19, enrolled during active disease. The chain joins TRBV27 to TRBJ2-3; 7 bases match TRBD1. The CDR3 DNA is TGTGCCAGCAGTAGGGGGCTTTCGGGATCGCAGTATTTT. This sequence encodes CASSRGLSGSQYF.